This T cell receptor beta chain was sequenced during a study of response to subunit inactivated influenza vaccine. Germline V gene data show CDR1 as SGHDT and CDR2 as YYEEEE. Trimming removed 3 bases from V and 6 bases from J; junction bases left unmatched: 12. CDR3 length: 16 residues. A remark on this clonotype: Its matching antigen is unknown.

Study-wide results and limits: Authors proposed each seasonal influenza vaccination draws in few new T cells.

TCRdb re-analysed the RT-PCR reads in MiXCR, keeping a single row per CDR3 protein. This sample carries about 800,000 distinct CDR3 sequences, 21% of them seen once, and the ten largest clones take roughly a tenth. Sequenced here: PBMCs from blood, sampled 5 to 6 days after vaccination. The gene calls are TRBV5-6 and TRBJ1-1; 9 bases are a match to TRBD1. This sequence was found in a man in his forties or fifties who received an inactivated influenza vaccine. Here the CDR3 reads CASSYRGHSSSPEAFF. DNA for the CDR3: TGTGCCAGCAGCTACAGGGGGCACAGTTCCTCCCCTGAAGCTTTCTTT.